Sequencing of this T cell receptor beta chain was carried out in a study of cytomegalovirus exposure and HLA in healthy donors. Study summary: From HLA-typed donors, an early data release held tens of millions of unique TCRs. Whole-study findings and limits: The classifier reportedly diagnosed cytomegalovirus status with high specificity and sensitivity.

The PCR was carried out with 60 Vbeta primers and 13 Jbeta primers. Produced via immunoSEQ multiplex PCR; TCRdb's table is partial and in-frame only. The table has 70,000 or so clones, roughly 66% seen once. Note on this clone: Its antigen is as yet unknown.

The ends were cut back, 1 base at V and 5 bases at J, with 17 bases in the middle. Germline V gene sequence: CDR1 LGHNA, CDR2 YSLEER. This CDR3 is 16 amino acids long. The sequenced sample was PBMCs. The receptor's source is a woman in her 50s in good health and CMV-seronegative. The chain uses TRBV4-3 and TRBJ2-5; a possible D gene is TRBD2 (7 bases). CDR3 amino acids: CASSQGGGRGVETQYF. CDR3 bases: TGCGCCAGCAGCCAAGGTGGAGGGAGGGGGGTGGAGACCCAGTACTTC.